These 21 T cell receptor beta chains came from one sample sequenced in a study of blood T cell repertoires in COVID-19 (TCRdb year 2020). Receptors were amplified or captured by the immunoSEQ multiplex PCR assay. Drawn from immuneACCESS, this table holds only the in-frame rearrangements with V and J called that TCRdb kept. Clones are partly lost; checked studies trace under half to an unresolved V gene and leave the rest unexplained. A total of a few hundred thousand clones appear in this sample, 86% of them only once. About 2.2% of the sample goes to the ten largest clones. The source material was peripheral blood. Receptors were obtained from a man aged 30-40 years who had recovered from COVID-19.

The chain couples TRBV4-1 to TRBJ1-1; the D gene is possibly TRBD1 (6 bases). Trimming removed 4 bases at V and 1 base at J, with 16 bases between. The CDR3 length is 16 residues. Germline values: CDR1 MGHRA, CDR2 YSYEKL. This CDR3 is CASSRLGAGENTEAFF. Written as DNA, the CDR3 is TGCGCCAGCAGCCGATTGGGGGCAGGGGAGAACACTGAAGCTTTCTTT.

The V call is TRBV5-5, the J call TRBJ2-7, with a tentative D call TRBD1 (5 bases). This CDR3 is built from 15 residues. From germline, CDR1 is SGHKS and CDR2 YYEKEE (reference sequence). Deletions cut 4 bases from V and 4 bases from J, with 18 bases between. The chain's CDR3 is CASSRSDRVDYEQYF. CDR3 nucleotides: TGTGCCAGCAGCCGGAGCGACAGAGTAGATTACGAGCAGTACTTC.

The genes are TRBV11-2 and TRBJ2-1, with 9 bases fitting TRBD2. Germline CDR1 is SGHAT and CDR2 is FQNNGV. J lost 5 bases, V lost 5 bases, and 10 bases had no gene match. The CDR3 sequence is 16 residues long. CDR3 loop: CASSLRRGLANNEQFF. CDR3 bases: TGTGCCAGCAGCCTCCGGCGCGGACTAGCGAACAATGAGCAGTTCTTC. Full variable domain (outside the CDR3, taken from reference TRBV11-2 and TRBJ2-1): EAGVAQSPRYKIIEKRQSVAFWCNPISGHATLYWYQQILGQGPKLLIQFQNNGVVDDSQLPKDRFSAERLKGVDSTLKIQPAKLEDSAVYLCASSLRRGLANNEQFFGPGTRLTVL.

This chain connects TRBV27 to TRBJ2-5, with 7 bases matching TRBD1. In germline, CDR1 is MNHEY, CDR2 SMNVEV (reference sequence). The CDR3 spans 15 residues. V lost 0 bases, J lost 5 bases, and 6 bases stayed unmatched. CDR3 region: CASSLSGGGWETQYF. The CDR3 DNA follows: TGTGCCAGCAGTTTATCAGGGGGCGGTTGGGAGACCCAGTACTTC.

CDR3 sequence (DNA): TGTGCCAGCAATGATAGGGGGCGGAGGGGACAGCCCCAGCATTTT. This sequence encodes CASNDRGRRGQPQHF. The chain is built from TRBV27 and TRBJ1-5; TRBD1 agrees at 7 bases. V lost 7 bases and J lost 7; bases outside the gene matches: 13. This CDR3 contains 15 residues. From germline, CDR1 is MNHEY and CDR2 SMNVEV (reference sequence).

This clone has more than one count but fewer than ten. This chain joins TRBV27 and TRBJ2-2; D perhaps matches TRBD2 (6 bases). Germline CDR1 is MNHEY and CDR2 is SMNVEV (reference sequence). The CDR3 extends over 14 amino acids. V lost 10 bases and J 4 bases, leaving 16 bases between the germline ends. The CDR3 protein is CATSQAGLTGELFF. The CDR3 DNA sequence: TGTGCCACCTCGCAGGCGGGGCTCACCGGGGAGCTGTTTTTT.

In its sample, this clone was seen a few times. V usage is TRBV11-2 and J usage is TRBJ1-1; 8 nucleotides line up with TRBD1. The V segment lost 5 bases and the J segment 3 bases; nucleotides outside the gene matches: 8. The CDR3 sequence is 15 residues long. Germline V gene lookup returns CDR1 SGHAT and CDR2 FQNNGV. CDR3 DNA: TGTGCCAGCAGCGAGGACAGGGCCAGGTACACTGAAGCTTTCTTT. Its protein product is CASSEDRARYTEAFF.

The chain recombines TRBV4-2 with TRBJ1-1, with a weak D call TRBD1 (6 bases). There are 14 residues in the CDR3. Per the germline V gene, CDR1 is LGHNA and CDR2 is YNFKEQ. The V end was cut by 0 bases, the J end by 5 bases, with 10 bases between. DNA for the CDR3: TGTGCCAGCAGCCAAGACAGGGGTTTTACTGAAGCTTTCTTT. Its translation: CASSQDRGFTEAFF.

The V call is TRBV7-2, the J call TRBJ2-7; 8 bases match TRBD1. The CDR3 covers 19 residues. Germline V lookup: CDR1 SGHTA, CDR2 FQGNSA. The V and J ends lost 1 base and 4 bases, in that order; junction bases with no gene match: 18. CDR3 amino acids: CASSLDWTGNPPYLYEQYF. CDR3 coding DNA: TGTGCCAGCAGCTTAGACTGGACAGGGAATCCTCCTTACCTTTACGAGCAGTACTTC. Together with reference TRBV7-2 and TRBJ2-7, the CDR3 gives the full variable domain: GAGVSQSPSNKVTEKGKDVELRCDPISGHTALYWYRQSLGQGLEFLIYFQGNSAPDKSGLPSDRFSAERTGGSVSTLTIQRTQQEDSAVYLCASSLDWTGNPPYLYEQYFGPGTRLTVT.

V usage is TRBV11-2 and J usage is TRBJ2-1; the match to TRBD2 covers 8 bases. The CDR3 covers 16 residues. V was clipped by 6 bases and J by 6 bases; unmatched bases: 13. Looked up from germline, CDR1 is SGHAT and CDR2 is FQNNGV. For the CDR3, the DNA is TGTGCCAGCAGACGGGGGGGAACAGGGAGGATCAATGAGCAGTTCTTC. This translates into CASRRGGTGRINEQFF.

The J gene is TRBJ1-4, the V gene TRBV27, with D hard to call. Germline lookup yields CDR1 MNHEY and CDR2 SMNVEV (reference sequence). V was pared by 4 bases and J by 0 bases, with 12 bases between. CDR3 length: 16 residues. CDR3 sequence (DNA): TGTGCCAGCAGTTCCTCTCCGGGTGCAACTAATGAAAAACTGTTTTTT. Protein sequence: CASSSSPGATNEKLFF.

The CDR3 DNA reads as TGTGCTAGTGGTCGGGACATGGCCTCGGCGACCCAGTACTTC. This encodes CASGRDMASATQYF. The chain joins TRBV12-5 to TRBJ2-5, with a tentative D call TRBD1 (6 bases). Germline assignment: CDR1 LGHNT and CDR2 FRNRAP. V lost 5 bases to trimming and J lost 7 bases, with 17 bases between them. This CDR3 contains 14 residues.

In nucleotides, the CDR3 is TGTGCCAGCAGCCAAGACTCGGGGACCGGGACAGAGGCTTTCTTT. Its translation: CASSQDSGTGTEAFF. The chain couples TRBV3-1 (or the pseudogene TRBV3-2) to TRBJ1-1, with 7 bases identical to TRBD1. After removal of 0 bases from V and 11 bases from J, the junction contained 12 bases not matched to a gene. The germline CDR1 and CDR2 sequences are LGHDT and YNNKEL (reference sequence). The CDR3 spans 15 residues.

The gene calls are TRBV6-1 and TRBJ1-5, with no clear D. The CDR3 length is 16 residues. The germline V gene has CDR1 MNHNS and CDR2 SASEGT. V gave up 3 bases and J gave up 3 bases, with 15 bases separating them. DNA of the CDR3: TGTGCCAGCAGTGAGAGGGCAGTCGACAACAATCAGCCCCAGCATTTT. This translates into CASSERAVDNNQPQHF.

The CDR3 loop is CASSSRQGGTGELFF. The DNA for the CDR3 is TGTGCCAGCAGCTCCCGACAGGGCGGAACCGGGGAGCTGTTTTTT. The rearrangement joins TRBV7-6 to TRBJ2-2; TRBD1 matches 7 bases. CDR3 length: 15 residues. Germline CDR1 reads SGHVS; CDR2 reads FNYEAQ. With 4 bases clipped from V and 5 bases from J, the junction kept 7 bases outside the gene matches.

This rearrangement joins TRBV7-6 to TRBJ2-1; D uncertain. Germline CDR1 is SGHVS and CDR2 is FNYEAQ. V was shortened by 3 bases and J by 0 bases, with 12 bases between the two germline ends. The CDR3 loop spans 16 amino acids. The CDR3 DNA reads TGTGCCAGCAGCTTTTCAGGCCAGACCTCCTACAATGAGCAGTTCTTC. Amino acids: CASSFSGQTSYNEQFF.

V usage is TRBV6-2 or TRBV6-3 and J usage is TRBJ2-7; perhaps TRBD2 as D (5 bases). The CDR3 sequence is 14 residues long. V lost 7 bases and J 2 bases, leaving 15 bases between the germline ends. Germline CDR1 reads MNHEY; CDR2 reads SVGEGT. The DNA for the CDR3 is TGTGCCAGCATCCCAAATACGAGGGCCTACGAGCAGTACTTC. This gives the protein CASIPNTRAYEQYF.

This chain uses TRBV9 with TRBJ1-5; TRBD1 is a possible D gene (5 bases). The CDR3 contains 14 residues. Germline CDR1 SGDLS, CDR2 YYNGEE. The V and J ends lost 4 bases and 1 base respectively, with 9 bases between them. CDR3 bases: TGTGCCAGCAGCCGGGGGAGGAGCAATCAGCCCCAGCATTTT. Translated: CASSRGRSNQPQHF.

The V and J genes are TRBV27 and TRBJ2-7, with D possibly being TRBD1 (6 bases). Trimming took 2 bases from V and 2 from J, leaving 16 bases between them. Germline lookup yields CDR1 MNHEY and CDR2 SMNVEV (reference sequence). The CDR3 covers 16 residues. The CDR3 spells CASSLTSGTITYEQYF. CDR3 DNA sequence: TGTGCCAGCAGTTTAACGTCCGGGACAATAACCTACGAGCAGTACTTC.

The V and J genes are TRBV5-1 and TRBJ1-4; 7 bases are shared with TRBD1. Germline CDR1 is SGHRS and CDR2 is YFSETQ. The CDR3 is 14 residues long. Germline trimming cut 4 bases from V and 7 bases from J; bases unmatched to any gene: 7. This CDR3 is CASSPQGLVEKLFF. Here the CDR3 DNA reads TGCGCCAGCAGCCCACAGGGGTTAGTTGAAAAACTGTTTTTT.

The chain is built from TRBV19 and TRBJ2-7; D is perhaps TRBD1 (6 bases). V lost 5 bases, J lost 3 bases, and 17 bases lay in between. Germline loops: CDR1 LNHDA, CDR2 SQIVND (reference sequence). The CDR3 length is 15 residues. The CDR3 spells CASSFHADRNYEQYF. As DNA, the CDR3 is TGTGCCAGTAGTTTCCACGCCGACAGGAACTACGAGCAGTACTTC.